What follows are 28 T cell receptor beta chains derived from one specimen sequenced in a study of beta chain features in type 1 diabetes. Expressed TCRB transcripts got sequenced, as all isolated RNA was reverse transcribed. Produced via immunoSEQ multiplex PCR; TCRdb's table is partial and in-frame only. The repertoire consists of about 350,000 clones, with about 20% occurring once and the leading ten covering under 0.05%. The source material was naive CD4+ T cells from blood. Receptor source: a woman between 18 and 30 years old in good health.

This clone was found a few times. V usage is TRBV28 and J usage is TRBJ1-2; 10 positions match TRBD1. Germline values: CDR1 MDHEN, CDR2 SYDVKM. Trimming removed 5 bases from V and 6 bases from J; junction bases left unmatched: 6. CDR3 length equals 14 residues. The CDR3 is CASSPGQGRDGYTF. The CDR3 coding sequence is TGTGCCAGCAGTCCGGGACAGGGGAGGGATGGCTACACCTTC.

In its sample, this clone was seen a few times. The chain joins TRBV2 to TRBJ1-2; 7 bases are shared with TRBD1. The CDR3 sequence is 14 residues long. The V gene's germline CDR1 is SNHLY and CDR2 FYNNEI. V lost 4 bases and J lost 6; bases outside the gene matches: 8. The CDR3 sequence: CASSVDRATHGYTF. DNA of the CDR3: TGTGCCAGCAGTGTCGACAGGGCGACGCATGGCTACACCTTC.

The CDR3: CASGSNTHQNYGYTF. The CDR3 DNA sequence: TGTGCTAGTGGTTCCAACACCCATCAGAACTATGGCTACACCTTC. J is TRBJ1-2 and V is TRBV12-5; D call uncertain. The CDR3 length is 15 residues. Looked up from germline, CDR1 is LGHNT and CDR2 is FRNRAP. V was trimmed by 4 bases and J by 2 bases, leaving 14 bases between them.

This clone came up a few times. V usage is TRBV6-6 and J usage is TRBJ2-1; TRBD1 matches at 7 bases. The CDR3 extends over 12 amino acids. CDR1 is MNHNY and CDR2 is SVGAGI in the germline V gene (reference sequence). J gave up 15 bases and V 6 bases, and 11 bases lay outside the gene matches. CDR3: CASSSTGEFRFF. CDR3 DNA sequence: TGTGCCAGCAGCTCTACAGGGGAATTTCGGTTCTTC.

The rearrangement links TRBV7-2 to TRBJ1-5; D uncertain. This CDR3 is built from 13 residues. Per the germline V gene, CDR1 is SGHTA and CDR2 is FQGNSA. Trimming cost V 5 bases and J 0 bases, with 5 bases left between them. The DNA for the CDR3 is TGTGCCAGCAGCCTTAATAGCAATCAGCCCCAGCATTTT. This encodes CASSLNSNQPQHF. The variable domain in full, with the rest retrieved from reference TRBV7-2 and TRBJ1-5, is GAGVSQSPSNKVTEKGKDVELRCDPISGHTALYWYRQSLGQGLEFLIYFQGNSAPDKSGLPSDRFSAERTGGSVSTLTIQRTQQEDSAVYLCASSLNSNQPQHFGDGTRLSIL.

The chain uses TRBV5-4 and TRBJ2-5, with a tentative D call TRBD2 (5 bases). The J call may be incorrect, as the DNA end agrees better with TRBJ2-7. Germline values: CDR1 SGHNT, CDR2 YYREEE (reference sequence). The CDR3 sequence is 13 residues long. CDR3 DNA: TGTGCCAGCAGCTTCGCGGGTTCCTACGAGCAGTACTTC. Translating gives CASSFAGSYEQYF.

V is TRBV7-2 and J is TRBJ1-2; D call uncertain. The CDR3 runs 13 residues. Germline CDR1 is SGHTA and CDR2 is FQGNSA. Deletions cut 7 bases from V and 8 bases from J, with 17 bases between. The CDR3 protein is CASTPHGLMGYTF. DNA for the CDR3: TGTGCCAGCACCCCCCATGGACTCATGGGCTACACCTTC.

V gene TRBV4-3 combines with J gene TRBJ1-2; 8 nucleotides align to TRBD1. The CDR3 runs 15 residues. The V gene's germline CDR1 is LGHNA and CDR2 YSLEER. The V and J ends lost 0 bases and 8 bases, in that order; junction bases with no gene match: 8. The CDR3 loop reads CASSQDRTGPVGYTF. Written as DNA, the CDR3 is TGCGCCAGCAGCCAAGATCGGACAGGGCCCGTGGGCTACACCTTC.

The chain uses TRBV4-3 and TRBJ2-3, with TRBD2 identical over 10 bases. The CDR3 has 15 amino acids. CDR1 is LGHNA, CDR2 YSLEER, per germline. With 2 bases clipped from V and 2 bases from J, the junction kept 1 base outside the gene matches. The CDR3 DNA follows: TGCGCCAGCAGCCAAACTAGCGGGGTCACAGATACGCAGTATTTT. Protein product: CASSQTSGVTDTQYF.

This chain uses TRBV29-1 with TRBJ2-3; D call uncertain. The CDR3 covers 13 residues. V lost 7 bases to trimming and J lost 0 bases, with 11 bases between them. Germline V CDR1 and CDR2: SQVTM, ANQGSEA. The CDR3 DNA sequence: TGCAGCGCCCGTAGTCGGAGCACAGATACGCAGTATTTT. Translation: CSARSRSTDTQYF.

The V and J genes are TRBV29-1 and TRBJ1-1; TRBD1 is a possible D gene (5 bases). This CDR3 contains 13 residues. Germline V gene sequence: CDR1 SQVTM, CDR2 ANQGSEA. V was clipped by 5 bases and J by 1 base, with 11 bases between them. CDR3 DNA: TGCAGCGTTCGGGGGGGAACGAACACTGAAGCTTTCTTT. It encodes CSVRGGTNTEAFF.

This clone was observed a few times. V is TRBV7-3 and J is TRBJ1-2, with TRBD1 matching 7 bases. Germline CDR1 and CDR2: SGHTA and FQGTGA. The length of the CDR3 is 15 residues. The V gene end was trimmed by 5 bases and the J gene end by 9 bases; junction bases not matched to a gene: 15. CDR3 loop: CASSTTGTEYYRYTF. CDR3 DNA: TGTGCCAGCAGCACCACCGGGACAGAATATTATCGCTACACCTTC.

This clone has only a few counts. The gene calls are TRBV10-3 and TRBJ2-2, with 13 positions matching TRBD2. This CDR3 spans 15 amino acids. V lost 6 bases, J lost 5 bases, and 3 bases stayed unmatched. Germline V gene sequence: CDR1 ENHRY, CDR2 SYGVKD. CDR3 nucleotide sequence: TGTGCCATCAGAGGACTAGCGGGAGTAACCGGGGAGCTGTTTTTT. Translated: CAIRGLAGVTGELFF.

V is TRBV9 and J is TRBJ1-2; TRBD1 is a possible D gene (5 bases). In germline, CDR1 is SGDLS, CDR2 YYNGEE. V gave up 2 bases and J gave up 4 bases, with 9 bases separating them. This CDR3 has 13 amino acids. The CDR3 protein is CASSVGGTYGYTF. The CDR3 DNA reads TGTGCCAGCAGCGTGGGAGGGACCTATGGCTACACCTTC.

This clone was counted between two and nine times. The rearrangement links TRBV2 to TRBJ2-1; D may be TRBD2 (7 bases). The V gene lost 4 bases and the J gene lost 6 bases, with 16 bases spanning the gap. Germline V lookup: CDR1 SNHLY, CDR2 FYNNEI. The CDR3 has 15 residues. The CDR3 protein is CASSGWGGSSNEQFF. CDR3 sequence (DNA): TGTGCCAGCAGTGGATGGGGGGGCTCTTCCAATGAGCAGTTCTTC. Drawing the rest from reference TRBV2 and TRBJ2-1, the complete variable domain is EPEVTQTPSHQVTQMGQEVILRCVPISNHLYFYWYRQILGQKVEFLVSFYNNEISEKSEIFDDQFSVERPDGSNFTLKIRSTKLEDSAMYFCASSGWGGSSNEQFFGPGTRLTVL.

This clone was picked up a small number of times. The gene calls are TRBV2 and TRBJ2-1; D gene ambiguous. The CDR3 is made up of 11 amino acids. Between the trimmed V and J ends, which lost 4 bases and 7 bases, there was a span of 5 bases. CDR1 is SNHLY and CDR2 is FYNNEI in the germline V gene. The CDR3 reads CASSARNEQFF. The CDR3 DNA reads as TGTGCCAGCAGTGCGAGAAATGAGCAGTTCTTC. Complete variable domain (other parts from reference TRBV2 and TRBJ2-1): EPEVTQTPSHQVTQMGQEVILRCVPISNHLYFYWYRQILGQKVEFLVSFYNNEISEKSEIFDDQFSVERPDGSNFTLKIRSTKLEDSAMYFCASSARNEQFFGPGTRLTVL.

This clone was seen more than once but under ten times. This chain links TRBV9 with TRBJ2-3; the D gene is possibly TRBD1 (6 bases). V was trimmed by 3 bases and J by 3 bases, leaving 14 bases between them. Germline CDR1 reads SGDLS; CDR2 reads YYNGEE. There are 15 residues in the CDR3. The CDR3 is CASSEMFGTTDTQYF. Written as DNA, the CDR3 is TGTGCCAGCAGCGAAATGTTCGGGACAACAGATACGCAGTATTTT.

This clone showed up just a few times. The CDR3 sequence is CASSPAGRDRSGANVLTF. CDR3 nucleotides: TGTGCCAGCAGCCCCGCCGGGCGGGACCGCTCTGGGGCCAACGTCCTGACTTTC. This chain connects TRBV9 to TRBJ2-6; tentative D call: TRBD2 (6 bases). CDR1 is SGDLS, CDR2 YYNGEE, per germline. This CDR3 comprises 18 residues. Trimming stripped 4 bases from V and 0 bases from J, with 17 bases between.

This clone was detected only a few times. This chain connects TRBV6-6 to TRBJ2-5, with TRBD1 matching over 9 bases. Germline V lookup: CDR1 MNHNY, CDR2 SVGAGI (reference sequence). The ends lost 6 bases at V and 2 bases at J; junction bases unmatched: 10. The CDR3 is 16 amino acids. The CDR3 DNA is TGTGCCAGCAGCAGGACGGGACAGGGCCTTCAAGAGACCCAGTACTTC. Translated, it gives CASSRTGQGLQETQYF.

This clone was seen a few times. CDR3 sequence reads: CAWSVGDSGANVLTF. CDR3 DNA sequence: TGTGCCTGGAGTGTAGGGGACTCTGGGGCCAACGTCCTGACTTTC. The genes are TRBV30 and TRBJ2-6; D is possibly TRBD1 (5 bases). The CDR3 sequence is 15 residues long. Germline V gene data show CDR1 as GTSNPN and CDR2 as SVGIG (reference sequence). V gave up 0 bases and J gave up 0 bases, with 6 bases separating them.

The table lists this clone with a count of one. V and J are TRBV9 and TRBJ2-3; D gene ambiguous. Trimming cost V 2 bases and J 2 bases, with 9 bases left between them. Per the germline V gene, CDR1 is SGDLS and CDR2 is YYNGEE. The CDR3 contains 14 residues. The DNA for the CDR3 is TGTGCCAGCAGCGTTGCGGAAACCACAGATACGCAGTATTTT. Protein product: CASSVAETTDTQYF.

This sequence joins TRBV5-6 and TRBJ2-5, with 7 nucleotides matching TRBD2. The CDR3 length is 13 residues. Germline V gene data show CDR1 as SGHDT and CDR2 as YYEEEE. With 4 bases clipped from V and 5 bases from J, the junction kept 5 bases outside the gene matches. The CDR3 DNA sequence: TGTGCCAGCAGCCCCCGGGGGGTTGAGACCCAGTACTTC. Protein product: CASSPRGVETQYF.

This clone has more than one count but fewer than ten. The chain joins TRBV4-1 to TRBJ2-4; TRBD2 aligns across 11 bases. The germline V gene encodes CDR1 MGHRA and CDR2 YSYEKL. CDR3 length: 19 amino acids. The V gene end was trimmed by 3 bases and the J gene end by 6 bases; junction bases not matched to a gene: 16. CDR3: CASSQSLSGRASGGNIQYF. For the CDR3, the DNA is TGCGCCAGCAGCCAGAGCCTTAGCGGGAGGGCCTCGGGGGGAAACATTCAGTACTTC.

The sample holds a few counts of this clone. The J gene is TRBJ2-1, the V gene TRBV9, with D hard to call. The V gene's germline CDR1 is SGDLS and CDR2 YYNGEE. Trimming cost V 2 bases and J 5 bases, with 8 bases left between them. The CDR3 runs 13 residues. The CDR3 here is CASSVRFDNEQFF. The CDR3 bases are TGTGCCAGCAGCGTCAGGTTTGACAATGAGCAGTTCTTC.

V and J are TRBV5-6 and TRBJ1-1, with 8 bases that match TRBD1. V was pared by 2 bases and J by 11 bases, with 11 bases of the junction left unmatched. This CDR3 region has 14 residues. The germline CDR1 and CDR2 sequences are SGHDT and YYEEEE. The CDR3 DNA reads TGTGCCAGCAGCTTTCCGGGGACAGGTGAATTGGCTTTCTTT. It codes for CASSFPGTGELAFF. Full variable domain (rest looked up from reference TRBV5-6 and TRBJ1-1): DAGVTQSPTHLIKTRGQQVTLRCSPKSGHDTVSWYQQALGQGPQFIFQYYEEEERQRGNFPDRFSGHQFPNYSSELNVNALLLGDSALYLCASSFPGTGELAFFGQGTRLTVV.

The chain employs TRBV25-1 and TRBJ2-5; 11 positions match TRBD2. CDR1 is MGHDK and CDR2 is SYGVNS in the germline V gene. CDR3 length equals 17 residues. V shed 8 bases, J shed 4 bases, and the junction held 15 bases outside the gene matches. The CDR3 loop is CASGTSGSWYRVETQYF. The CDR3 bases are TGTGCCAGCGGAACTAGCGGGAGTTGGTATCGGGTAGAGACCCAGTACTTC.

This chain uses TRBV15 with TRBJ1-2; D perhaps matches TRBD1 (6 bases). CDR1 is LNHNV and CDR2 is YYDKDF in the germline V gene (reference sequence). V lost 0 bases and J lost 4, with 12 bases in between. The CDR3 consists of 15 residues. Written as DNA, the CDR3 is TGTGCCACCAGCAGAGATCCAGGGGTAGGCTATGGCTACACCTTC. This gives the protein CATSRDPGVGYGYTF.

The chain uses TRBV1 and TRBJ2-7; no DNA check was done on the table's D call, TRBD2. TRBV1 corresponds to a pseudogene. The CDR3 consists of 19 residues. CDR3 in amino acids: CTSSQDLCPLGLAAYEQYF. CDR3 DNA: TGCACCAGCAGCCAAGATCTGTGTCCTTTGGGACTAGCGGCGTACGAGCAGTACTTC.